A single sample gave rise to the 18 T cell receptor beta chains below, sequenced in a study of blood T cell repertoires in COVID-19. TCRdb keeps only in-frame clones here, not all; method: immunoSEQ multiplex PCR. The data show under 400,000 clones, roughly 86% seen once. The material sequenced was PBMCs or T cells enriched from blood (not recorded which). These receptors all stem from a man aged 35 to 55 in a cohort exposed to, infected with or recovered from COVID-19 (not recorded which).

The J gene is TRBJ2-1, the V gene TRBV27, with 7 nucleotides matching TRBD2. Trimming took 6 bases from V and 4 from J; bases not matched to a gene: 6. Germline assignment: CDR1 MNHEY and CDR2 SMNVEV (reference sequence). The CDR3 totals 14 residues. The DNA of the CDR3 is TGTGCCAGCAGAGGGACTATTGCGTACAATGAGCAGTTCTTC. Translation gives CASRGTIAYNEQFF.

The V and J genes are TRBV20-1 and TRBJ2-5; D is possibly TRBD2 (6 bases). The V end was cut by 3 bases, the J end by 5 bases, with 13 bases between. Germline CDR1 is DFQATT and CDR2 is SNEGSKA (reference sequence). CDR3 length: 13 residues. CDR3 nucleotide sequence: TGCAGTGCTAGTCGGGGGTCGACGGAGACCCAGTACTTC. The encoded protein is CSASRGSTETQYF.

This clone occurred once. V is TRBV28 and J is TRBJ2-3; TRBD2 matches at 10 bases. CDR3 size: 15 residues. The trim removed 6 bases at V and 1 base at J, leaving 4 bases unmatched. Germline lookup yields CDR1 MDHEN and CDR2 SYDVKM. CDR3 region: CASSQAGGGTDTQYF. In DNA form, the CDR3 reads TGTGCCAGCAGCCAAGCGGGAGGGGGCACAGATACGCAGTATTTT.

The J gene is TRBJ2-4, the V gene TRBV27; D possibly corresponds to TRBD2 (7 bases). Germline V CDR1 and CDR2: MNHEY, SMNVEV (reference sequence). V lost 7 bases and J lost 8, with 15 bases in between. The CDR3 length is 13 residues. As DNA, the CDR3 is TGTGCCAGCACTAGAAGAGGGGGGGACATTCAGTACTTC. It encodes CASTRRGGDIQYF.

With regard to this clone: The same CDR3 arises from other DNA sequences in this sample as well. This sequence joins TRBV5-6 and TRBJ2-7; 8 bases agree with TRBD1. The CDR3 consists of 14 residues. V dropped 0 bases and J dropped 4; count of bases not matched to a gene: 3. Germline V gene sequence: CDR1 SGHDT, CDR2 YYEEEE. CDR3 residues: CASSLGQGRYEQYF. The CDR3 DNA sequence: TGTGCCAGCAGCTTGGGACAGGGGAGATACGAGCAGTACTTC.

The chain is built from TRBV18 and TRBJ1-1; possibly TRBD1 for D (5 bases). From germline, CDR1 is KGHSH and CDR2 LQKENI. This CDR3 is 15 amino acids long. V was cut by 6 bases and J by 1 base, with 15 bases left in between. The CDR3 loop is CASSSSSRENTEAFF. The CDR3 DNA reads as TGTGCCAGCTCCAGCTCCTCCAGGGAGAACACTGAAGCTTTCTTT.

As DNA, the CDR3 is TGTGCCAGCAGCGTAGGCGGCGTCTCTAATGAAAAACTGTTTTTT. It yields the protein CASSVGGVSNEKLFF. This chain links TRBV9 with TRBJ1-4; D gene ambiguous. Germline CDR1 SGDLS, CDR2 YYNGEE. The V gene lost 0 bases and the J gene lost 3 bases, with 9 bases spanning the gap. There are 15 residues in the CDR3.

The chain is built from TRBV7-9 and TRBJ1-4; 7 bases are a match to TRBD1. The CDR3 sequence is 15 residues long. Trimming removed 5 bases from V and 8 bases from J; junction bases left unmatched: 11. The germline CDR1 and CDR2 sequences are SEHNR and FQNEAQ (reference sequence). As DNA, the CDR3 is TGTGCCAGCAGCCCTAGGGGGGACAGAGGGGAAAAACTGTTTTTT. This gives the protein CASSPRGDRGEKLFF. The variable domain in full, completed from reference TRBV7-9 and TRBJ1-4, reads DTGVSQNPRHKITKRGQNVTFRCDPISEHNRLYWYRQTLGQGPEFLTYFQNEAQLEKSRLLSDRFSAERPKGSFSTLEIQRTEQGDSAMYLCASSPRGDRGEKLFFGSGTQLSVL.

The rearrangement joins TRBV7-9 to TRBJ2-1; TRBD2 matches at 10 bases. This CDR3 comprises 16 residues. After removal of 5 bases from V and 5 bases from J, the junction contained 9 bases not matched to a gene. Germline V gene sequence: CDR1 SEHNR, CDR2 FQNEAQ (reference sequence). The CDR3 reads CASSPTGLAEDNEQFF. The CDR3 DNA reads TGTGCCAGCAGCCCGACCGGACTAGCGGAGGACAATGAGCAGTTCTTC.

Here the CDR3 DNA reads TGTGCCAGTAGTATTAAGGGACAGAATCAGCCCCAGCATTTT. As protein: CASSIKGQNQPQHF. The chain has TRBV19 and TRBJ1-5; TRBD1 aligns across 7 bases. The CDR3 length is 14 residues. V lost 3 bases to trimming and J lost 4 bases; unmatched junction nucleotides: 3. The V gene's germline CDR1 is LNHDA and CDR2 SQIVND (reference sequence).

The CDR3 protein is CSASGWDRSTDTQYF. CDR3 DNA: TGCAGTGCTAGTGGTTGGGACAGGTCCACAGATACGCAGTATTTT. This chain links TRBV20-1 with TRBJ2-3, with TRBD1 matching 8 bases. This CDR3 spans 15 amino acids. V was pared by 3 bases and J by 2 bases, with 7 bases of the junction left unmatched. Germline CDR1 and CDR2: DFQATT and SNEGSKA (reference sequence).

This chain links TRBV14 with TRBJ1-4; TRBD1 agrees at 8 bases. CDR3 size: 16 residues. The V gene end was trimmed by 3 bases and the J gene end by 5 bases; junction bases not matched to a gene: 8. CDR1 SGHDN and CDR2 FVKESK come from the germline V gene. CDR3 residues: CASSHFRDRRNEKLFF. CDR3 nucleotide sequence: TGTGCCAGCAGCCACTTCCGGGACAGGCGGAATGAAAAACTGTTTTTT.

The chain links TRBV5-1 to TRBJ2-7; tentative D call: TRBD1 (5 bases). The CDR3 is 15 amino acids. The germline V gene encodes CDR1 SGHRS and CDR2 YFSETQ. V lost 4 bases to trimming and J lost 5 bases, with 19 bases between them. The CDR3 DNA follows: TGCGCCAGCAGCCGCACAAACGGCCAGGGAAACGAGCAGTACTTC. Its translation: CASSRTNGQGNEQYF.

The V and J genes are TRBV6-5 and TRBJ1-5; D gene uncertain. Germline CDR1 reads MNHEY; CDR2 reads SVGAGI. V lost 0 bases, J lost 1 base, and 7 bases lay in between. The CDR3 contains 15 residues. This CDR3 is CASSYSFRSNQPQHF. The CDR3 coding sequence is TGTGCCAGCAGTTACTCGTTCAGAAGCAATCAGCCCCAGCATTTT.

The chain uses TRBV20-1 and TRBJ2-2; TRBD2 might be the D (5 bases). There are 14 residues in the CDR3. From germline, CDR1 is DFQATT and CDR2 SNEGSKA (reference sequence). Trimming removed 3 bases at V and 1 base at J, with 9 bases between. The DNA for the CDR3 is TGCAGTGCTAGTTTCCGGGGGAACACCGGGGAGCTGTTTTTT. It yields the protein CSASFRGNTGELFF.

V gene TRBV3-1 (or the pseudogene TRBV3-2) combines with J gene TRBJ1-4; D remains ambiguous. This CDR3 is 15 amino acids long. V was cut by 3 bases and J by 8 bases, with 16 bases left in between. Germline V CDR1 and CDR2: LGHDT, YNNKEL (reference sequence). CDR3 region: CASSQGQVSSEKLFF. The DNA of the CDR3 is TGTGCCAGCAGCCAGGGTCAGGTGTCTTCGGAAAAACTGTTTTTT.

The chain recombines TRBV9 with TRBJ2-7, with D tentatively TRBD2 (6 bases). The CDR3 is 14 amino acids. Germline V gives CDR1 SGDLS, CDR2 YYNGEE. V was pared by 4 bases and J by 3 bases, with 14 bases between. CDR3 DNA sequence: TGTGCCAGCAGCCCCCGGGACTTTGGCTACGAGCAGTACTTC. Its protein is CASSPRDFGYEQYF.

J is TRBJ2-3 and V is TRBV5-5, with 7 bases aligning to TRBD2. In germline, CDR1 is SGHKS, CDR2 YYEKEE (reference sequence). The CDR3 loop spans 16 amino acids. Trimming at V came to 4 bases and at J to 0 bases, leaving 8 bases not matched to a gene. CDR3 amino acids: CASSHLGGGSTDTQYF. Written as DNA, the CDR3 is TGTGCCAGCAGCCACCTTGGGGGGGGGAGCACAGATACGCAGTATTTT.